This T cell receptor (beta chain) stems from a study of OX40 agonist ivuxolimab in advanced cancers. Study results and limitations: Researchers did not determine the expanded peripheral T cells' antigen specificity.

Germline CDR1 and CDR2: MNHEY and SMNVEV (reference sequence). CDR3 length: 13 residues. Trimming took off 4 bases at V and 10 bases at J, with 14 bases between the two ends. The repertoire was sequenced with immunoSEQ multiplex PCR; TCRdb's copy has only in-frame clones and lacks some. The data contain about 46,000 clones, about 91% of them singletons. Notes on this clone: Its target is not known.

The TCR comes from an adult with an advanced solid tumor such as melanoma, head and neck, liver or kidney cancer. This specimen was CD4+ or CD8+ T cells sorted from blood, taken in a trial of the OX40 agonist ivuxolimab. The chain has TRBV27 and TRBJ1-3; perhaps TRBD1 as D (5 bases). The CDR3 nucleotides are TGTGCCAGCAGTTACACCCAGGGAGGAACCATATATTTT. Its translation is CASSYTQGGTIYF.